Here is one T cell receptor beta chain with its context. This clonotype has ten or more counts. Its specific antigen is unknown. Base qualities were left out, and no much larger clone turns up one base away. The data derive from a study of regulatory T cells in long-lasting Graves disease (dated by TCRdb to the early 2020s). About the study as a whole: Patients with newly diagnosed Graves' disease had been on antithyroid drugs for under 3 months. Patients with persistent Graves' disease were compared with patients with newly diagnosed Graves' disease using TCR sequencing and RNA sequencing of peripheral blood. The study took place in China and was registered as a clinical trial. TCR sequencing covered some 13 persistent and approximately 20 newly diagnosed Graves' disease patients, 33 samples in total. What the authors observed across the whole study: Persistent disease showed preferential use of TRBV28, TRBJ1-2 and TRBJ2-5, whereas newly diagnosed disease favored TRBV20-1 and TRBJ2-1. More public clonotypes were shared among persistent patients (over 2,500) than among newly diagnosed patients (over 900). Lower TCR Shannon entropy and fewer highly expanded clones were observed in persistent Graves' disease patients than in newly diagnosed patients, which suggested clonal expansion. The authors acknowledged the small sample size as a limitation that may reduce accuracy. Sequencing and analysis were limited to the TCR beta chain. The study examined only peripheral blood because the primary lesion, thyroid tissue, could not be accessed.

This specimen's time point label, interpreted: newly diagnosed GD, antithyroid drugs for less than 3 months. RNA was extracted from PBMCs in TRIzol for both TCR sequencing and RNA sequencing. The diagnosis of Graves' disease followed American Thyroid Association guidelines. The patients came from an endocrinology department in Xi'an, China. Each patient gave around 9 milliliters of peripheral blood, collected in an EDTA anticoagulant tube. Ficoll Paque Plus density gradient separation was used to isolate PBMCs, and no further T cell sorting was done. RNA quality was checked with an Agilent 2100 Bioanalyzer and agarose gel, and concentration with a NanoDrop 2000. The library was built by means of multiplex PCR. Sequencing was performed on an Illumina HiSeq 4000. TCR beta libraries were built with iRepertoire HTBI primers and Arm-PCR amplification of CDR3 regions. PCR products were gel purified before sequencing. Per the authors' processing: A total of under 80 TRBV and 14 TRBJ segments were identified across samples and were used for gene usage analysis of CDR3 amino acid clonotypes. COPE and FqMerger were used to merge filtered high-quality paired reads into contigs. BLAST was used to align contigs to the IMGT TRBV, TRBD and TRBJ reference genes, and CDR3 was defined following IMGT. Any clonotype with a frequency above 0.1% was classified as a highly expanded clone. Repertoire diversity was measured by Shannon entropy, and V-J evenness by the Gini coefficient. Clonotypes shared by more than one individual were considered public. TCRdb reran the public reads through fastp at Q25 and MiXCR, keeping productive beta chains. A single entry per CDR3 protein holds the most common genes and DNA from its merged rows. The V and J calls, along with clone size, are taken from TCRdb and not from the paper's own processing. The table for this sample lists roughly 440,000 distinct CDR3 sequences; roughly 17% of them were counted only once. The ten largest make up about 25% of the sample.

In the germline V gene (reference sequence), CDR1 corresponds to SGHKS and CDR2 to YYEKEE. The CDR3 starts with the cysteine, ends with the phenylalanine, and has 14 residues. The only DNA kept is the CDR3, 42 bases in frame from the first base. The V end loses 0 bases and the J end loses 1 base, and a stretch of 7 bases separates them. Separately, the same data were catalogued under a study of T cells in Graves' hyperthyroidism and ophthalmopathy. The second publication reports: Graves' hyperthyroidism was defined as stable when no progression to ophthalmopathy occurred over 18 months of follow-up. The hyperthyroidism patients were between 18 and 65 years old and newly diagnosed, with a disease duration of less than 2 months. The study excluded patients with uncontrolled infections, other autoimmune diseases, pregnancy or lactation. Diagnoses were based on clinical symptoms, serum thyroxine and TRAb, thyroid ultrasound and orbital computed tomography. The TCR CDR3 was subjected to a first round of RT-PCR using the HTBI primer set and the Qiagen OneStep RT-PCR kit. Blood samples also contained most of the expanded thyroid clonotypes (frequency above 0.001), which suggests that blood repertoires may reflect thyroid immune responses. In cross-validation, a model built on a 13 V-J signature told ophthalmopathy apart from stable hyperthyroidism with 87.88% sensitivity and about 81% specificity, and in testing the same model reached 80%/75%. In validation, the model predicted progression to ophthalmopathy with just under 71% sensitivity and about 73% specificity, a median of approximately 6.5 months before onset. To identify distinguishing TCR V-J signatures, a discovery cohort of roughly 100 patients was used, comprising 43 with Graves' ophthalmopathy and around 60 with stable Graves' hyperthyroidism. Prospective prediction of ophthalmopathy was tested in an independent validation cohort consisting of 18 to 20 hyperthyroidism patients and some 17 patients who later progressed to ophthalmopathy. The 100 or so discovery patients were divided at random into training and test sets in a 7:3 ratio. In about 6 Graves' hyperthyroidism patients, the study also compared T-cell repertoires from thyroid tissue with T-cell repertoires from blood. After sampling, hyperthyroidism patients received methimazole starting at 30 mg daily, and ophthalmopathy patients received high-dose intravenous methylprednisolone. The libraries were constructed in a second round of multiplex PCR and then size-selected and purified. Sequencing of the libraries was done on an Illumina HiSeq2000 using paired-end 100 bp reads. Raw data were processed with SOAPnuke, discarding reads with adapters, uncalled bases, mean Phred below 15, or no exact constant-primer or identifier match. High-quality paired reads were merged using COPE v1.2.5, and each unique nucleotide sequence was defined as a clonotype. Clonotypes were aligned to IMGT TRBV, TRBD and TRBJ reference segments using MiTCR v1.1. The analysis included only V-J combinations with a frequency above 0.0001, which together covered roughly 99% of the repertoires. The TCS score was defined as F50 (clonal expansion) divided by E x V (chaos), with BLOSUM62-based TCRdist calculated between CDR3 peptides within each V-J. Welch's t-statistics and random forest reduced around 510 V-J features to 13, which were used in a naive Bayes classifier (R e1071). Sample size was not statistically predetermined, and investigators were not blinded to group allocation. According to the paper, TCR Vbeta CDR3 sequencing was carried out on around 140 peripheral blood samples, which came from approximately 41 ophthalmopathy, roughly 75 hyperthyroidism and approximately 17 progressor patients.

The TCR sequence derives from a woman aged 18-29 years with Graves disease. Donor details come from another sample of the same person, matched by shared clones. The material was peripheral blood mononuclear cells (PBMCs), obtained at new diagnosis, from a patient treated with antithyroid drugs. The rearranged segments are TRBV5-5 and TRBJ1-1; confidence is insufficient to name the D gene. The CDR3 is CASSLAIRNTEAFF. In nucleotides, the sequence is TGTGCCAGCAGCTTGGCCATAAGGAACACTGAAGCTTTCTTT.